The entry that follows covers one T cell receptor beta chain sequence. These data belong to a study of T cell responses to AZD1222 COVID-19 vaccine. Looking at the study overall: Pooling of second doses given at about 4 or about 12 weeks was done.

Generated by immunoSEQ multiplex PCR, the TCRdb table keeps only in-frame clones and is missing some. The sample has roughly 30,000 clones, 78% seen once. The V gene end was trimmed by 4 bases and the J gene end by 2 bases; junction bases not matched to a gene: 13. CDR1 SGHTA and CDR2 FQGNSA come from the germline V gene. This CDR3 spans 18 amino acids. The chain couples TRBV7-2 to TRBJ1-2; 10 nucleotides match TRBD1. The TCR comes from an adult in good health. Sequencing was performed on peripheral blood, taken on day 0 of AZD1222 vaccination. The CDR3 nucleotides read TGTGCCAGCAGCTCGTACGGGGGACAGGGGCCTCAAAACTATGGCTACACCTTC. Protein sequence: CASSSYGGQGPQNYGYTF.